What follows are 2 T cell receptor beta chains derived from one specimen sequenced in a study of CD8+CD57+ T cells in acquired aplastic anemia (dated by TCRdb to 2016 to 2019). These reads were obtained on an Illumina HiSeq 2000. TCR beta VDJ combination and CDR3 sequence profiling used genomic DNA as the template. TCRdb redid the processing of the public reads, applying fastp at Q25 and MiXCR, and retained in-frame beta chains. Entries are consolidated by CDR3 protein sequence, retaining the most common genes and DNA. The sample table contains about 170,000 distinct CDR3 sequences; only one count was recorded for 35% to 55% of them. The ten largest account for approximately 1% of the sample. Material: sorted CD4+, CD8+, or CD8+CD57+ T cells (not recorded which) from PBMCs. The receptor source for this set is a human donor in good health.

V is TRBV12-3 or TRBV12-4 and J is TRBJ1-5; D gene unclear. CDR3 length: 14 amino acids. V was trimmed by 4 bases and J by 12 bases, leaving 19 bases between them. CDR3 in amino acids: CASSSGGSSKRQHF. CDR3 nucleotides: TGTGCCAGCAGTTCGGGAGGGAGCAGTAAACGCCAGCATTTT.

The chain carries TRBV20-1 and TRBJ2-1, with D uncertain. Germline CDR1 and CDR2: DFQATT and SNEGSKA (reference sequence). This CDR3 is 13 amino acids long. Trimming pared 6 bases from V and 3 bases from J, leaving 12 bases between. CDR3 region: CSAKAIVYNEQFF. CDR3 DNA sequence: TGCAGTGCGAAAGCGATTGTCTACAATGAGCAGTTCTTC.